The entry below describes one TCR beta chain. The CDR3 has 15 amino acids. V lost 3 bases and J 4 bases, leaving 15 bases between the germline ends. Germline V gene lookup returns CDR1 MNHEY and CDR2 SMNVEV (reference sequence). The data are from a study of molecular identifiers for immune sequencing clone quantification. With 10%, 30% or 50% of RNA, roughly 18,000 to 1,100,000 naive CD8 T cells were sequenced. Naive CD8 T cells, phenotype CD8+CD4-CCR7+CD45RA+, were sorted. TCR libraries were built in bulk with a published protocol and specific TCR primers. TCRdb re-called the PCR reads with MiXCR, one entry per CDR3 protein. The sample holds 490,000 or so distinct CDR3 sequences, around 23% seen once.

Sequenced: naive CD8+ T cells from blood, with Jurkat cell RNA spiked in. Indicated subset: FACS-sorted CD8+CD4-CCR7+CD45RA+ naive T cells. The source of this sequence is a human donor in good health. Some libraries in this study had Jurkat cell RNA spiked in. The chain is built from TRBV27 and TRBJ1-2; D might be TRBD1 (6 bases). CDR3 in amino acids: CASSFSQGTSYGYTF. The CDR3 DNA reads as TGTGCCAGCAGTTTTAGCCAGGGGACGTCCTATGGCTACACCTTC.